This T cell receptor beta chain was sequenced for a study of blood T cells in healthy people across ages. The CDR3 has 16 residues. Between the trimmed V and J ends, which lost 0 bases and 6 bases, there was a span of 16 bases. Germline loops: CDR1 MNHEY, CDR2 SVGAGI. This clonotype was found many times. A second roughly 6 to 11 cycle PCR used barcoded and J-beta primers. TCRdb itself ran the 5' RACE reads through MiXCR, one entry per CDR3 protein. Of some 900,000 distinct CDR3 sequences listed, around 28% are singletons. The chain combines TRBV6-5 with TRBJ2-3, with D perhaps matching TRBD1 or TRBD2 (6 bases each). The origin of this receptor is a woman older than 75 in good health. Specimen: blood. The CDR3 reads CASSYSGGRTRDTQYF. The DNA for the CDR3 is TGTGCCAGCAGTTACTCCGGGGGCAGAACACGGGATACGCAGTATTTT.